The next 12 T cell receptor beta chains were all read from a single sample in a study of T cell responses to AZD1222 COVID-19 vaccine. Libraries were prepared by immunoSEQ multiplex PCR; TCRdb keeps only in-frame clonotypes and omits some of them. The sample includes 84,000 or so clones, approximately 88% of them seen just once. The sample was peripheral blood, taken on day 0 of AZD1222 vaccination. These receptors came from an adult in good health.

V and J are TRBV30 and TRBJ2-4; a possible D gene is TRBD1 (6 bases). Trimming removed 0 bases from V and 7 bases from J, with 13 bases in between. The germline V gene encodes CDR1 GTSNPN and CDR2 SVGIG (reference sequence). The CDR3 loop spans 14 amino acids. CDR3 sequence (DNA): TGTGCCTGGAGTGTCAGGGGCGGTTTGAACATTCAGTACTTC. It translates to CAWSVRGGLNIQYF.

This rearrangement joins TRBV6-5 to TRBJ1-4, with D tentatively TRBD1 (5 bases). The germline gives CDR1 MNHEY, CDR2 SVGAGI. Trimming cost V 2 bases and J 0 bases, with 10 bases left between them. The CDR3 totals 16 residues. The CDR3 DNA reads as TGTGCCAGCAGTTACCGACAGACAGCAACTAATGAAAAACTGTTTTTT. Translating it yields CASSYRQTATNEKLFF.

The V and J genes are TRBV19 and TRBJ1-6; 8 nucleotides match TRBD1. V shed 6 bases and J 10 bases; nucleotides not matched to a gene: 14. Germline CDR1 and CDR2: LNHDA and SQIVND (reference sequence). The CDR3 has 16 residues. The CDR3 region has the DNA TGTGCCAGTAGAGACCTAAGGACAGGGCGGAGCTCACCCCTCCACTTT. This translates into CASRDLRTGRSSPLHF.

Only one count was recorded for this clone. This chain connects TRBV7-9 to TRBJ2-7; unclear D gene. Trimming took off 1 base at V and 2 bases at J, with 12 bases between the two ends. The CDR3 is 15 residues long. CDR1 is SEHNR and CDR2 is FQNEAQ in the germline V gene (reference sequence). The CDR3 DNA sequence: TGTGCCAGCAGCTTAGTGGTGGCCGGTGCCTACGAGCAGTACTTC. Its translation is CASSLVVAGAYEQYF.

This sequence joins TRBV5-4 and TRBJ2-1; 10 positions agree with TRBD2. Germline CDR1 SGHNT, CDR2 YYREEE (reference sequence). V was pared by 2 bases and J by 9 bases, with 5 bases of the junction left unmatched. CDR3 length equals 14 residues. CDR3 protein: CASSLASGSFEQFF. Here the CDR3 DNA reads TGTGCCAGCAGCTTAGCTAGCGGGAGTTTTGAGCAGTTCTTC.

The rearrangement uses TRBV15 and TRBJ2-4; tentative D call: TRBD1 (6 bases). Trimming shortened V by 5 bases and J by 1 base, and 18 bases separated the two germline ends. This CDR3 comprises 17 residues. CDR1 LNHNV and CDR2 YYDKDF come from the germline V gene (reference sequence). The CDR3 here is CATSPRQLRGAKNIQYF. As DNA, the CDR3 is TGTGCCACCAGCCCTCGACAGTTAAGGGGGGCCAAAAACATTCAGTACTTC. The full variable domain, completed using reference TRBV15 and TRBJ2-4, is DAMVIQNPRYQVTQFGKPVTLSCSQTLNHNVMYWYQQKSSQAPKLLFHYYDKDFNNEADTPDNFQSRRPNTSFCFLDIRSPGLGDTAMYLCATSPRQLRGAKNIQYFGAGTRLSVL.

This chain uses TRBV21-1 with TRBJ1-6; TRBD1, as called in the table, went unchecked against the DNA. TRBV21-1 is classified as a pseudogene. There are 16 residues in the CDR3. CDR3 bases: TGTGCCAGCAGCAAAGGGGGGGACAGGGGAAGTTCACCCCTCCACTTT. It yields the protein CASSKGGDRGSSPLHF.

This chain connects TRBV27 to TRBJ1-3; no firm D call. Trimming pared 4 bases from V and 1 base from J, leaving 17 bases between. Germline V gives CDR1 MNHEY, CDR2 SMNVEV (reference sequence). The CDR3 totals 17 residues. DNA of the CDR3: TGTGCCAGCAGTTCCCGTGGCAGTCTCTTATCTGGAAACACCATATATTTT. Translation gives CASSSRGSLLSGNTIYF.

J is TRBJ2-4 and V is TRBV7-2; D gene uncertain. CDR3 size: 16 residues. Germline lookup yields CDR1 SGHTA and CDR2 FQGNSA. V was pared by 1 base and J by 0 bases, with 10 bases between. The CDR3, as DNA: TGTGCCAGCAGCTTAGAAGTTATCATAGCCAAAAACATTCAGTACTTC. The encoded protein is CASSLEVIIAKNIQYF.

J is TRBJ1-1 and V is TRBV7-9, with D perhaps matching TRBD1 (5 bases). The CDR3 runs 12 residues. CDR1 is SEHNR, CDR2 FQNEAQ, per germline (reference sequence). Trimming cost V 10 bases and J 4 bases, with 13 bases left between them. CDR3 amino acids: CATIGGSTEAFF. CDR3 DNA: TGTGCCACTATTGGGGGATCCACTGAAGCTTTCTTT.

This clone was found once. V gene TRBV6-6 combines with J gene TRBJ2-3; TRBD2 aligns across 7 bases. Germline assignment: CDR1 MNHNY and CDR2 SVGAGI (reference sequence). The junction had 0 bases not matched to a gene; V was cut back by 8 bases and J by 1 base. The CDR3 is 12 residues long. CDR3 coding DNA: TGTGCCAGCGGGAGGGGCACAGATACGCAGTATTTT. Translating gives CASGRGTDTQYF.

The CDR3 is CASSLNAWMNTEAFF. The CDR3 bases are TGTGCCAGCAGCTTAAACGCCTGGATGAACACTGAAGCTTTCTTT. This chain connects TRBV11-2 to TRBJ1-1, with unresolved D. This CDR3 is 15 amino acids long. Germline values: CDR1 SGHAT, CDR2 FQNNGV. Trimming stripped 2 bases from V and 0 bases from J, with 10 bases between.